The 23 T cell receptor beta chains below were found in one sample sequenced in a study of T cell responses to AZD1222 COVID-19 vaccine. Repertoires were generated with immunoSEQ multiplex PCR, while TCRdb's copy carries only in-frame clones and drops some. Among more than 90,000 clones listed, about 80% were seen once. Material: peripheral blood, obtained on day 0 of AZD1222 vaccination. Receptor source: an adult in good health.

This clone was observed a few times. The chain recombines TRBV19 with TRBJ1-5; D is possibly TRBD1 (6 bases). The CDR3 totals 14 residues. Germline CDR1 and CDR2: LNHDA and SQIVND (reference sequence). Trimming removed 6 bases at V and 1 base at J, with 10 bases between. The CDR3 spells CASRVGGSNQPQHF. CDR3 nucleotides: TGTGCCAGTAGGGTAGGGGGAAGCAATCAGCCCCAGCATTTT.

The chain carries TRBV29-1 and TRBJ1-2, with 9 bases fitting TRBD1. Trimming removed 7 bases from V and 8 bases from J; junction bases left unmatched: 8. Germline-derived CDR1 and CDR2 are SQVTM and ANQGSEA. The CDR3 contains 12 residues. The CDR3 bases are TGCAGCGCCTTGGGACAGGGAGCGGGCTACACCTTC. Residues: CSALGQGAGYTF.

V gene TRBV4-2 combines with J gene TRBJ2-1; 8 nucleotides align to TRBD2. This CDR3 has 17 amino acids. Germline assignment: CDR1 LGHNA and CDR2 YNFKEQ. Trimming cost V 4 bases and J 5 bases; bases outside gene matches: 13. The CDR3 DNA reads as TGTGCCAGCAGCCTAGTTAGTCGGGGGGGCCCTAACAATGAGCAGTTCTTC. Protein: CASSLVSRGGPNNEQFF.

The chain combines TRBV6-2 or TRBV6-3 with TRBJ2-7; weak D call: TRBD2 (5 bases). Trimming removed 4 bases at V and 0 bases at J, with 7 bases between. The CDR3 is made up of 13 amino acids. Germline values: CDR1 MNHEY, CDR2 SVGEGT. Written as DNA, the CDR3 is TGTGCCAGCAGTTGGACTTTCTCCTACGAGCAGTACTTC. Translating gives CASSWTFSYEQYF.

The chain recombines TRBV10-3 with TRBJ2-7, with D perhaps matching TRBD1 or TRBD2 (5 bases each). The V end lost 9 bases, the J end lost 2 bases, and 17 bases lay between the germline ends. The CDR3 length is 14 residues. Looked up from germline, CDR1 is ENHRY and CDR2 is SYGVKD. This CDR3 is CAIVSGTGTYEQYF. The CDR3, as DNA: TGTGCCATAGTCTCCGGGACCGGGACCTACGAGCAGTACTTC.

V is TRBV24-1 and J is TRBJ2-7, with D possibly matching TRBD1 (6 bases). There are 14 residues in the CDR3. Trimming took off 4 bases at V and 2 bases at J, with 11 bases between the two ends. Germline V gives CDR1 KGHDR, CDR2 SFDVKD. The chain's CDR3 is CATSDPRGPYEQYF. CDR3 coding DNA: TGTGCCACCAGTGACCCCAGGGGACCCTACGAGCAGTACTTC.

The chain has TRBV7-9 and TRBJ1-5, with 7 bases that match TRBD1. Germline V lookup: CDR1 SEHNR, CDR2 FQNEAQ (reference sequence). The junction had 18 bases not matched to a gene; V was cut back by 6 bases and J by 4 bases. This CDR3 has 18 residues. CDR3 sequence reads: CASSWGHGTDFGNQPQHF. CDR3 DNA: TGTGCCAGCAGTTGGGGGCATGGGACAGACTTTGGTAATCAGCCCCAGCATTTT.

This clone appeared a single time. The chain joins TRBV6-4 to TRBJ1-5; the match to TRBD1 covers 9 bases. This CDR3 is built from 14 residues. Germline values: CDR1 MRHNA, CDR2 SNTAGT. V lost 5 bases to trimming and J lost 6 bases; unmatched junction nucleotides: 5. CDR3 coding DNA: TGTGCCAGCAGTAAACAGGGGGCTGGTCAGCCCCAGCATTTT. This gives the protein CASSKQGAGQPQHF.

A single count supports this clone. The V call is TRBV15, the J call TRBJ1-5; D possibly corresponds to TRBD1 (6 bases). The V gene's germline CDR1 is LNHNV and CDR2 YYDKDF (reference sequence). This CDR3 is built from 15 residues. Trimming cost V 4 bases and J 2 bases, with 12 bases left between them. The CDR3, as DNA: TGTGCCACCAGCAAAAGGGGGGGTGGCAATCAGCCCCAGCATTTT. Protein product: CATSKRGGGNQPQHF. The full variable domain, with the rest looked up from reference TRBV15 and TRBJ1-5, is DAMVIQNPRYQVTQFGKPVTLSCSQTLNHNVMYWYQQKSSQAPKLLFHYYDKDFNNEADTPDNFQSRRPNTSFCFLDIRSPGLGDTAMYLCATSKRGGGNQPQHFGDGTRLSIL.

The chain is built from TRBV19 and TRBJ1-6, with D tentatively TRBD1 (5 bases). The V end lost 4 bases, the J end lost 7 bases, and 17 bases lay between the germline ends. This CDR3 has 16 residues. Germline V gene data show CDR1 as LNHDA and CDR2 as SQIVND (reference sequence). The CDR3 DNA reads TGTGCCAGTAGTACAGACCCTCCCGGGGGAAATTCACCCCTCCACTTT. Translating it yields CASSTDPPGGNSPLHF.

The chain recombines TRBV7-6 with TRBJ2-1, with 10 bases that match TRBD2. In germline, CDR1 is SGHVS, CDR2 FNYEAQ. This CDR3 has 15 residues. Losses at the gene ends were 5 bases for V and 2 bases for J; bases not matched to a gene: 3. CDR3 sequence reads: CASSLGTSAYNEQFF. The CDR3 DNA follows: TGTGCCAGCAGCCTCGGGACTAGCGCCTACAATGAGCAGTTCTTC.

The CDR3: CASSTGTGLTEETQYF. Written as DNA, the CDR3 is TGTGCCAGCAGTACCGGAACAGGGCTTACCGAAGAGACCCAGTACTTC. The V call is TRBV5-8, the J call TRBJ2-5; tentatively, D is TRBD1 (6 bases). V lost 5 bases and J 3 bases, leaving 20 bases between the germline ends. There are 16 residues in the CDR3. Germline V gives CDR1 SGHTS, CDR2 YDEGEE.

This chain joins TRBV5-8 and TRBJ1-2, with a possible D match to TRBD1 (5 bases). The CDR3 spans 15 residues. Per the germline V gene, CDR1 is SGHTS and CDR2 is YDEGEE. Trimming removed 1 base from V and 5 bases from J, with 15 bases in between. As DNA, the CDR3 is TGTGCCAGCAGCTTGCCAGGGTATCGACGGTATGGCTACACCTTC. Its translation is CASSLPGYRRYGYTF.

This clone has only one observation. The chain employs TRBV6-5 and TRBJ1-5, with D tentatively TRBD1 (6 bases). The CDR3 covers 15 residues. Germline CDR1 reads MNHEY; CDR2 reads SVGAGI. Trimming shortened V by 5 bases and J by 6 bases, and 17 bases separated the two germline ends. The CDR3 here is CASSRDTGHGQPQHF. For the CDR3, the DNA is TGTGCCAGCAGTAGGGATACAGGGCATGGTCAGCCCCAGCATTTT.

The chain links TRBV6-6 to TRBJ1-3; no firm D call. The CDR3 is made up of 16 amino acids. The V and J ends lost 0 bases and 0 bases respectively, with 9 bases between them. Germline V gives CDR1 MNHNY, CDR2 SVGAGI (reference sequence). CDR3 sequence (DNA): TGTGCCAGCAGTTACTCGATGGCAGGCTCTGGAAACACCATATATTTT. Encoded protein: CASSYSMAGSGNTIYF.

The V and J genes are TRBV6-5 and TRBJ1-5; D is perhaps TRBD1 (5 bases). The CDR3 is 16 residues long. Germline CDR1 is MNHEY and CDR2 is SVGAGI. The V end was cut by 4 bases, the J end by 0 bases, with 13 bases between. This chain's CDR3 is CASSLRGGFSNQPQHF. The CDR3 coding sequence is TGTGCCAGCAGTTTAAGGGGCGGGTTTAGCAATCAGCCCCAGCATTTT.

A few counts support this clone. The chain has TRBV9 and TRBJ1-6; D unclear. The CDR3 loop spans 14 amino acids. Germline V gene sequence: CDR1 SGDLS, CDR2 YYNGEE. V dropped 2 bases and J dropped 1 base, with 4 bases sitting between them. This CDR3 is CASSVLSYNSPLHF. DNA of the CDR3: TGTGCCAGCAGCGTTTTATCCTATAATTCACCCCTCCACTTT. Full variable domain (remainder filled in from reference TRBV9 and TRBJ1-6): DSGVTQTPKHLITATGQRVTLRCSPRSGDLSVYWYQQSLDQGLQFLIQYYNGEERAKGNILERFSAQQFPDLHSELNLSSLELGDSALYFCASSVLSYNSPLHFGNGTRLTVT.

This clone was picked up a small number of times. The chain uses TRBV4-1 and TRBJ2-2; no definite D call. This CDR3 region has 14 residues. Germline lookup yields CDR1 MGHRA and CDR2 YSYEKL. V shed 3 bases and J shed 2 bases, with 7 bases lying between them. The CDR3 bases are TGCGCCAGCAGCCACACCAGAAACACCGGGGAGCTGTTTTTT. Translated: CASSHTRNTGELFF.

The chain couples TRBV7-9 to TRBJ2-3; no firm D call. This CDR3 spans 16 amino acids. Germline values: CDR1 SEHNR, CDR2 FQNEAQ (reference sequence). Trimming took off 2 bases at V and 10 bases at J, with 22 bases between the two ends. CDR3 DNA: TGTGCCAGCAGCTTATTTTCTTCGGTCATAGGAAATTCGCAGTATTTT. Its translation is CASSLFSSVIGNSQYF.

The gene calls are TRBV18 and TRBJ2-1, with a weak D call TRBD2 (6 bases). CDR3 length: 14 residues. Trimming cost V 6 bases and J 6 bases, with 15 bases left between them. Germline CDR1 is KGHSH and CDR2 is LQKENI. The CDR3 spells CASSEGPRGNEQFF. In DNA form, the CDR3 reads TGTGCCAGCTCGGAGGGACCTCGAGGCAATGAGCAGTTCTTC.

As to this clone: Compared with germline, one end of the junction differs, possibly owing to a read error. The CDR3, as DNA: TGTGCCAGCACTTTACCAAATCAGCCCCAGCATTTT. Translated: CASTLPNQPQHF. This chain uses TRBV28 with TRBJ1-5, with D hard to call. This CDR3 comprises 12 residues. Germline V gene data show CDR1 as MDHEN and CDR2 as SYDVKM.

The J gene is TRBJ2-1, the V gene TRBV30; D unclear. CDR3 length: 12 residues. V was pared by 1 base and J by 12 bases, with 13 bases between. The germline V gene encodes CDR1 GTSNPN and CDR2 SVGIG (reference sequence). The CDR3 DNA reads as TGTGCCTGGAGTGGCGGACCCCGTGCGCAGTTCTTC. Amino acid sequence: CAWSGGPRAQFF.

Notes on this clone: The same CDR3 arises from other DNA sequences in this sample as well. J is TRBJ2-5 and V is TRBV10-3, with D uncertain. Trimming cost V 0 bases and J 5 bases, with 4 bases left between them. CDR1 and CDR2 from the germline V gene are ENHRY and SYGVKD. There are 12 residues in the CDR3. In DNA form, the CDR3 reads TGTGCCATCAGTGAGTCTGGTGAGACCCAGTACTTC. Translation gives CAISESGETQYF.